Below are 18 T cell receptor beta chains sequenced from a single sample in a study of Ad26.COV2.S vaccination and SARS-CoV-2 variants. Only in-frame clones appear in the TCRdb table, and some are missing; sequencing was by immunoSEQ multiplex PCR. Seen here are more than 150,000 clones, around 88% observed once, and the top ten hold over 4.5%. Specimen: peripheral blood, collected after recovery from COVID-19. These receptors were collected from a human donor who had recovered from COVID-19.

V usage is TRBV5-4 and J usage is TRBJ2-1, with 10 nucleotides matching TRBD1. CDR1 SGHNT and CDR2 YYREEE come from the germline V gene (reference sequence). This CDR3 contains 16 residues. V trimming: 4 bases; J trimming: 9 bases; junction bases outside the gene matches: 13. CDR3 DNA: TGTGCCAGCAGCCCACGGGACAGGGGATTGAGTGTTGAGCAGTTCTTC. Translation gives CASSPRDRGLSVEQFF.

This clone appeared a few times. The chain recombines TRBV4-2 with TRBJ2-5; 9 bases fit TRBD1. This CDR3 region has 15 residues. V lost 4 bases and J lost 3; bases outside the gene matches: 6. Per the germline V gene, CDR1 is LGHNA and CDR2 is YNFKEQ. The DNA of the CDR3 is TGTGCCAGCAGCCCTCCGGGACAGGGTAAAGAGACCCAGTACTTC. Residues: CASSPPGQGKETQYF.

The V call is TRBV2, the J call TRBJ2-4; D gene uncertain. The V end was cut by 7 bases, the J end by 0 bases, with 7 bases between. This CDR3 spans 13 amino acids. From germline, CDR1 is SNHLY and CDR2 FYNNEI. CDR3 DNA: TGTGCCAGCACCTCCCTAGCCAAAAACATTCAGTACTTC. The encoded protein is CASTSLAKNIQYF.

The gene calls are TRBV6-5 and TRBJ2-3; 7 bases are a match to TRBD1. The junction had 10 bases not matched to a gene; V was cut back by 6 bases and J by 13 bases. CDR3 size: 12 residues. CDR1 and CDR2 (germline): MNHEY, SVGAGI. The chain's CDR3 is CASRDTGAQEYF. In DNA, the CDR3 is TGTGCCAGCAGAGATACAGGGGCCCAGGAGTATTTT.

V and J are TRBV12-3 or TRBV12-4 and TRBJ2-5; no clear D gene. V gave up 6 bases and J gave up 10 bases, with 9 bases separating them. The CDR3 has 10 amino acids. CDR3 in DNA: TGTGCCAGCAGCCCCCAAGTCCAGTACTTC. This translates into CASSPQVQYF.

V is TRBV5-6 and J is TRBJ1-6; D is perhaps TRBD1 (5 bases). Germline values: CDR1 SGHDT, CDR2 YYEEEE. The CDR3 extends over 15 amino acids. V was shortened by 6 bases and J by 7 bases, with 17 bases between the two germline ends. The CDR3 protein is CASTRGRGENSPLHF. CDR3 DNA sequence: TGTGCCAGCACCCGCGGGCGAGGGGAAAATTCACCCCTCCACTTT.

V usage is TRBV3-1 (or the pseudogene TRBV3-2) and J usage is TRBJ1-2; tentative D call: TRBD1 (5 bases). This CDR3 contains 14 residues. Trimming cost V 2 bases and J 8 bases, with 15 bases left between them. CDR1 and CDR2 from the germline V gene are LGHDT and YNNKEL (reference sequence). The CDR3 nucleotides are TGTGCCAGCAGCCAATGGGGGACCCCTCAGGGCTACACCTTC. Residues: CASSQWGTPQGYTF.

The chain carries TRBV10-3 and TRBJ2-1, with 10 bases fitting TRBD2. CDR3 length equals 17 residues. Trimming at V came to 9 bases and at J to 2 bases, leaving 13 bases not matched to a gene. The germline CDR1 and CDR2 sequences are ENHRY and SYGVKD. This CDR3 is CAMGGRASGSAYNEQFF. The CDR3 bases are TGTGCCATGGGGGGGAGGGCTAGCGGGAGTGCCTACAATGAGCAGTTCTTC.

The rearrangement joins TRBV19 to TRBJ2-1, with 10 nucleotides matching TRBD2. Germline V gene lookup returns CDR1 LNHDA and CDR2 SQIVND (reference sequence). This CDR3 has 18 residues. Trimming cost V 6 bases and J 1 base; bases outside gene matches: 12. The CDR3 here is CASSRIAGGPTSYNEQFF. The CDR3 DNA reads as TGTGCCAGTAGCCGGATAGCGGGGGGACCTACGTCCTACAATGAGCAGTTCTTC.

This chain uses TRBV28 with TRBJ1-2, with a weak D call TRBD1 (6 bases). V lost 7 bases, J lost 7 bases, and 19 bases lay in between. Germline V gives CDR1 MDHEN, CDR2 SYDVKM. This CDR3 comprises 14 residues. The CDR3 DNA sequence: TGTGCCAGCACCCTGGGGGGGCGTGACGTTGGCTACACCTTC. It yields the protein CASTLGGRDVGYTF.

The chain recombines TRBV6-6 with TRBJ2-7; no reliable D call. From germline, CDR1 is MNHNY and CDR2 SVGAGI (reference sequence). Deletions cut 2 bases from V and 0 bases from J, with 8 bases between. This CDR3 has 14 residues. CDR3 protein: CASSYAANSYEQYF. CDR3 nucleotide sequence: TGTGCCAGCAGTTACGCAGCGAACTCCTACGAGCAGTACTTC.

The rearrangement joins TRBV14 to TRBJ2-3; 8 bases agree with TRBD2. From germline, CDR1 is SGHDN and CDR2 FVKESK. Germline trimming cut 1 base from V and 4 bases from J; bases unmatched to any gene: 4. There are 15 residues in the CDR3. The CDR3 loop reads CASSQGTSRSDTQYF. DNA of the CDR3: TGTGCCAGCAGCCAAGGGACTAGCCGCTCAGATACGCAGTATTTT.

This chain uses TRBV4-1 with TRBJ2-1; D not certain. Germline values: CDR1 MGHRA, CDR2 YSYEKL. The germline V and J ends were trimmed by 0 bases and 9 bases, with 6 bases remaining between them. The CDR3 is 12 amino acids. The CDR3: CASSQEVGEQFF. Written as DNA, the CDR3 is TGCGCCAGCAGCCAAGAGGTTGGTGAGCAGTTCTTC.

The chain couples TRBV7-2 to TRBJ2-7; D unclear. The CDR3 is 13 residues long. Trimming shortened V by 2 bases and J by 6 bases, and 11 bases separated the two germline ends. The germline gives CDR1 SGHTA, CDR2 FQGNSA. The CDR3: CASSLNVVAEQYF. DNA of the CDR3: TGTGCCAGCAGCTTAAACGTGGTCGCCGAGCAGTACTTC.

The rearrangement uses TRBV7-9 and TRBJ1-3; TRBD1 aligns across 9 bases. CDR1 is SEHNR and CDR2 is FQNEAQ in the germline V gene (reference sequence). J gave up 8 bases and V 7 bases, and 6 bases lay outside the gene matches. The CDR3 has 13 residues. The CDR3 DNA reads as TGTGCCAGCAACTCGGACAGGGGTGACACCATATATTTT. It specifies CASNSDRGDTIYF.

This clone was recorded once. The chain combines TRBV29-1 with TRBJ2-3; D gene unclear. The CDR3 consists of 12 residues. The V gene's germline CDR1 is SQVTM and CDR2 ANQGSEA. V lost 5 bases, J lost 6 bases, and 12 bases lay in between. CDR3 amino acids: CSVRLARDTQYF. In DNA, the CDR3 is TGCAGCGTTCGCCTCGCCAGGGATACGCAGTATTTT.

The gene calls are TRBV7-2 and TRBJ2-1, with a tentative D call TRBD2 (6 bases). The V gene's germline CDR1 is SGHTA and CDR2 FQGNSA. This CDR3 is built from 16 residues. The V gene lost 5 bases and the J gene lost 7 bases, with 21 bases spanning the gap. This CDR3 is CASSVLAVQPGNEQFF. The CDR3 DNA is TGTGCCAGCAGCGTTTTAGCGGTCCAACCAGGGAATGAGCAGTTCTTC.

This chain connects TRBV12-3 or TRBV12-4 to TRBJ1-2; 8 nucleotides align to TRBD1. The CDR3 runs 13 residues. With 6 bases clipped from V and 6 bases from J, the junction kept 6 bases outside the gene matches. CDR3 coding DNA: TGTGCCAGCAGCCCAGGACAGGGAAATGGCTACACCTTC. Its protein product is CASSPGQGNGYTF.